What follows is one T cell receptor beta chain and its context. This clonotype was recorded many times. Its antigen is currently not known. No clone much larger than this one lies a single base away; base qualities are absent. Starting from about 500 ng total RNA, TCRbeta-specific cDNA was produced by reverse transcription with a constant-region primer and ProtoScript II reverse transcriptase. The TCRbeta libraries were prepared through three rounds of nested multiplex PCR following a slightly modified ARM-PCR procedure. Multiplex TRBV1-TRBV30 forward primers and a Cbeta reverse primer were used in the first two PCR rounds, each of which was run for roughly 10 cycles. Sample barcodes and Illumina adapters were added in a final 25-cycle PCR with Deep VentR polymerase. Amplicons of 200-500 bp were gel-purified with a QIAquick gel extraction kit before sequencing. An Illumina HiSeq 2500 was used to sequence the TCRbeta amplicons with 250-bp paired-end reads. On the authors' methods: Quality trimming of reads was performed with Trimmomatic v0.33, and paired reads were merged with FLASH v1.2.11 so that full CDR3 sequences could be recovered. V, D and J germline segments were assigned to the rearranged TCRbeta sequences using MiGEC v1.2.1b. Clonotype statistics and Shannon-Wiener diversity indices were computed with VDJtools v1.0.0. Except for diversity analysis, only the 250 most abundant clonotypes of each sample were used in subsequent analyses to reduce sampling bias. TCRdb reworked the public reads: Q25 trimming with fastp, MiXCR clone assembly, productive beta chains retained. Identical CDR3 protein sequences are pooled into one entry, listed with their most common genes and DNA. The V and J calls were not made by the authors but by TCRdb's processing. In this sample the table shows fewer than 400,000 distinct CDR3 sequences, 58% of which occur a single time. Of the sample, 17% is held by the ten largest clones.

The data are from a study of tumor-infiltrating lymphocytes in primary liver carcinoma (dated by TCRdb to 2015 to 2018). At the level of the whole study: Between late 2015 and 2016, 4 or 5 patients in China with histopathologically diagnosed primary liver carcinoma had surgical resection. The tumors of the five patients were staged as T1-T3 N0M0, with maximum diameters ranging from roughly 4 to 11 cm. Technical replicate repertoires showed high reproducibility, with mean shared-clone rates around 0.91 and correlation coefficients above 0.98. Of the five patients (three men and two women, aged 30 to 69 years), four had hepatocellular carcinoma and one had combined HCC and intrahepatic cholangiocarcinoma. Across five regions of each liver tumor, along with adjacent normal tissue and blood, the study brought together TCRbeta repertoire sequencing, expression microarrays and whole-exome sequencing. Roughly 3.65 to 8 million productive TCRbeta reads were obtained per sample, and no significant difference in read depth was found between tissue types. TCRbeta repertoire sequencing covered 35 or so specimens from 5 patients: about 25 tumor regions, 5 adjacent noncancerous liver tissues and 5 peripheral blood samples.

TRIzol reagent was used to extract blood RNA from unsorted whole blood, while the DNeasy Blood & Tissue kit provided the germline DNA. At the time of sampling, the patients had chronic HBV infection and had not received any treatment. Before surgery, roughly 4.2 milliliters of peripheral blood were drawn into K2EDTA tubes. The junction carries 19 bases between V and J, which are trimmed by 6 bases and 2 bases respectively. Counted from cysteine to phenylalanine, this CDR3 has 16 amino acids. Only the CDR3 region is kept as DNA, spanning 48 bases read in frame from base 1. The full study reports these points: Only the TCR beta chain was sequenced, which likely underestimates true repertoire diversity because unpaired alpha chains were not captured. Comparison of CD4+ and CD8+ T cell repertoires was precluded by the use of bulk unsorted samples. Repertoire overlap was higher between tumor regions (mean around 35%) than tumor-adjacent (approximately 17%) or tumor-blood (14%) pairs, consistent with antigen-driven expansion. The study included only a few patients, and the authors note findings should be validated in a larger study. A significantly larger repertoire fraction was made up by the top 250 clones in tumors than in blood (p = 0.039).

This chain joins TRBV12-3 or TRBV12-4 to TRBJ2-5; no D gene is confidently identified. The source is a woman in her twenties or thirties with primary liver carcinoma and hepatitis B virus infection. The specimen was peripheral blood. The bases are TGTGCCAGCAGCCCTATTCTAGTTCGAAAACAAGAGACCCAGTACTTC. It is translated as CASSPILVRKQETQYF.